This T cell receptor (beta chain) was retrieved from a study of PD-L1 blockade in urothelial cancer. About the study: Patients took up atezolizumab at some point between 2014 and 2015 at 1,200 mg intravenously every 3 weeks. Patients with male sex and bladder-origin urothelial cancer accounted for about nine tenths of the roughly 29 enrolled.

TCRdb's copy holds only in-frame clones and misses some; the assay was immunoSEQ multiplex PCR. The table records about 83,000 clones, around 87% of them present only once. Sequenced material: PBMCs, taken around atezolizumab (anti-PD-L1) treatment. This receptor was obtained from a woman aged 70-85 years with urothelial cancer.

As DNA, the CDR3 is TGTGCCAGCAGCCCTGGGAGCCCCCCTGACATTCAGTACTTC. This codes for CASSPGSPPDIQYF. The V gene is TRBV5-4, the J gene TRBJ2-4; TRBD2 might be the D (5 bases). Trimming removed 4 bases at V and 8 bases at J, with 16 bases between. The CDR3 sequence is 14 residues long. Per germline, CDR1 SGHNT and CDR2 YYREEE (reference sequence).